This TCR beta chain was captured by sequencing in a study of T cell responses to AZD1222 COVID-19 vaccine. Study background: Pooled samples include second doses given at about 4 or 12 weeks. Study results and limitations: Females outnumbered males among donors, who were mostly white British; clonal diversity was possibly underestimated. There were vaccine-associated CD4 TCRs across spike, dominant at 160-218 and 743-854.

About this clone itself: Its target is unknown.

The repertoire was sequenced with immunoSEQ multiplex PCR; TCRdb's copy has only in-frame clones and lacks some. The sample includes more than 85,000 clones, around 87% seen only once; the top ten take less than 6%. V was trimmed by 3 bases and J by 0 bases, leaving 6 bases between them. The germline V gene encodes CDR1 SQVTM and CDR2 ANQGSEA. There are 12 residues in the CDR3. The clonotype was recovered from an adult in good health. The material sequenced was peripheral blood, taken on day 0 of AZD1222 vaccination. This chain links TRBV29-1 with TRBJ2-7; D is ambiguous. CDR3 nucleotide sequence: TGCAGCGTTGAGATGGCCTCCTACGAGCAGTACTTC. Protein product: CSVEMASYEQYF.